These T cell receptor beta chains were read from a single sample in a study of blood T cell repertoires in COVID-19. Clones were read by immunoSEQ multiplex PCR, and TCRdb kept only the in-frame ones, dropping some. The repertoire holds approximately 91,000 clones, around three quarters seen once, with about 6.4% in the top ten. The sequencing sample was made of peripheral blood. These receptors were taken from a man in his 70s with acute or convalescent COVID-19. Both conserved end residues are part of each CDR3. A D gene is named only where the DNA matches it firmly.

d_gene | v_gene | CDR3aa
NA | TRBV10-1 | CASTGLETQYF
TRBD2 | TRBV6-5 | CASRGTSWLEQYF
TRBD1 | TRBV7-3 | CASSSRQGLVDNSPLHF
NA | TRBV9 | CASSSRGGGLETQYF
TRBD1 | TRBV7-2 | CASSPRTGANYGYTF
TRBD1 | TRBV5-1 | CASSLDRGNYGYTF
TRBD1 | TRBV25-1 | CASSALGTVSSGANVLTF
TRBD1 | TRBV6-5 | CASSYSGQTTYF
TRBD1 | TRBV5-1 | CASSSGQGEWETQYF
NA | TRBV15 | CATSRDKGDEQYF
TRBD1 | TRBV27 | CASSSAGTGGPHGYTF
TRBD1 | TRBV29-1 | CSAGTGVWGMNTEAFF
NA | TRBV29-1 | CSVGGTFGYTF
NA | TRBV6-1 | CASSDGTSGSTQYF
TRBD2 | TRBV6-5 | CATRGGAGDTQYF
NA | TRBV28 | CASRADRPGTEAFF
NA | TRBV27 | CASSLAPGANVLTF
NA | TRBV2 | CAGRQVLAYNSPLHF